These 25 T cell receptor beta chains originate from one sample sequenced in a study of T cell responses to AZD1222 COVID-19 vaccine. Clones were read by immunoSEQ multiplex PCR, and TCRdb kept only the in-frame ones, dropping some. This repertoire shows approximately 140,000 clones, 94% found once; its top ten account for around 1.3%. The material was peripheral blood, obtained on day 0 of AZD1222 vaccination. The receptors stem from an adult in good health.

This sequence joins TRBV7-2 and TRBJ1-2, with unresolved D. Germline V gene sequence: CDR1 SGHTA, CDR2 FQGNSA. The ends were cut back, 2 bases at V and 1 base at J, with 2 bases in the middle. The CDR3 is 12 amino acids. In nucleotides, the CDR3 is TGTGCCAGCAGCTTAAATAACTATGGCTACACCTTC. Protein sequence: CASSLNNYGYTF.

This sequence joins TRBV18 and TRBJ2-7; D may be TRBD2 (6 bases). CDR3 size: 12 residues. The ends were cut back, 6 bases at V and 5 bases at J, with 11 bases in the middle. The germline gives CDR1 KGHSH, CDR2 LQKENI. CDR3 protein: CASSARGDEQYV. The CDR3 nucleotides are TGTGCCAGCTCGGCTCGCGGGGACGAGCAGTACGTC.

The chain links TRBV3-1 (or the pseudogene TRBV3-2) to TRBJ1-1, with TRBD1 matching over 8 bases. The junction had 4 bases not matched to a gene; V was cut back by 3 bases and J by 7 bases. Looked up from germline, CDR1 is LGHDT and CDR2 is YNNKEL (reference sequence). This CDR3 contains 13 residues. The CDR3 DNA sequence: TGTGCCAGCAGCCATCGGACAGGGTTTGAAGCTTTCTTT. Translation: CASSHRTGFEAFF.

The rearrangement joins TRBV2 to TRBJ2-3; D uncertain. Looked up from germline, CDR1 is SNHLY and CDR2 is FYNNEI. The germline V and J ends were trimmed by 4 bases and 0 bases, with 8 bases remaining between them. The CDR3 has 14 amino acids. The CDR3: CASSAAMSTDTQYF. As DNA, the CDR3 is TGTGCCAGCAGTGCGGCGATGAGCACAGATACGCAGTATTTT.

The chain has TRBV19 and TRBJ2-5; 12 positions match TRBD2. The CDR3 spans 17 residues. Germline V CDR1 and CDR2: LNHDA, SQIVND (reference sequence). V lost 6 bases, J lost 2 bases, and 10 bases stayed unmatched. The CDR3: CASSYASGGVIQETQYF. As DNA, the CDR3 is TGTGCCAGTAGCTACGCTAGCGGGGGGGTAATACAAGAGACCCAGTACTTC.

The chain links TRBV2 to TRBJ1-1, with 11 bases that match TRBD1. Germline lookup yields CDR1 SNHLY and CDR2 FYNNEI. With V trimmed by 9 bases and J by 7 bases, 7 bases remained unmatched. The CDR3 loop spans 13 amino acids. In DNA, the CDR3 is TGTGCCAGTAACCGGGACAGGGGGAATGAAGCTTTCTTT. It is translated as CASNRDRGNEAFF.

The chain is built from TRBV6-1 and TRBJ1-1; TRBD1 aligns across 7 bases. The V gene's germline CDR1 is MNHNS and CDR2 SASEGT. V was clipped by 3 bases and J by 2 bases; unmatched bases: 3. This CDR3 region has 14 residues. In nucleotides, the CDR3 is TGTGCCAGCAGTGATAACAGGGGTAACACTGAAGCTTTCTTT. Its translation: CASSDNRGNTEAFF.

J is TRBJ2-5 and V is TRBV11-2; 9 nucleotides match TRBD2. Unmatched junction bases numbered 9, after V lost 5 bases and J lost 2 bases. This CDR3 has 16 residues. CDR1 is SGHAT and CDR2 is FQNNGV in the germline V gene. The CDR3 DNA follows: TGTGCCAGCAGCCAAGGGACTAGCCAGGGTCAAGAGACCCAGTACTTC. The encoded protein is CASSQGTSQGQETQYF.

CDR3: CASSSLGGVNEQFF. The DNA for the CDR3 is TGTGCCAGCAGCTCCCTTGGGGGTGTAAATGAGCAGTTCTTC. The V gene is TRBV6-2 or TRBV6-3, the J gene TRBJ2-1; the D call may be TRBD1 or TRBD2 (5 bases each). V was pared by 6 bases and J by 7 bases, with 16 bases between. The CDR3 runs to 14 residues. Germline CDR1 MNHEY, CDR2 SVGEGT.

J is TRBJ2-5 and V is TRBV5-5; D call uncertain. The CDR3 spans 19 residues. The germline V and J ends were trimmed by 0 bases and 2 bases, with 23 bases remaining between them. CDR1 is SGHKS, CDR2 YYEKEE, per germline (reference sequence). CDR3 coding DNA: TGTGCCAGCAGCTTGGCAATAGATTGGGTTTTTGAGGTGCAAGAGACCCAGTACTTC. Its translation is CASSLAIDWVFEVQETQYF.

The chain is built from TRBV7-8 and TRBJ1-2, with no clear D. This CDR3 spans 18 amino acids. The germline V gene encodes CDR1 SGHVS and CDR2 FQNEAQ. V lost 1 base and J lost 2, with 20 bases in between. DNA for the CDR3: TGTGCCAGCAGCTTAGTCATTCTCCCCTCTTTCACCAACTATGGCTACACCTTC. Protein product: CASSLVILPSFTNYGYTF.

The genes are TRBV15 and TRBJ1-2; no clear D gene. Germline loops: CDR1 LNHNV, CDR2 YYDKDF (reference sequence). The germline V and J ends were trimmed by 1 base and 4 bases, with 10 bases remaining between them. The CDR3 sequence is 14 residues long. The CDR3 DNA follows: TGTGCCACCAGCAGAGGGGCCGTTATCTATGGCTACACCTTC. Amino acid sequence: CATSRGAVIYGYTF.

This rearrangement joins TRBV7-6 to TRBJ2-3; no reliable D call. The germline V gene has CDR1 SGHVS and CDR2 FNYEAQ. V lost 0 bases and J 5 bases, leaving 12 bases between the germline ends. This CDR3 is 15 amino acids long. The chain's CDR3 is CASSLAGYSGDTQYF. The CDR3 nucleotides read TGTGCCAGCAGCTTAGCCGGCTACTCGGGAGATACGCAGTATTTT.

This sequence joins TRBV11-2 and TRBJ1-2, with a possible D match to TRBD1 (6 bases). Germline V lookup: CDR1 SGHAT, CDR2 FQNNGV. The CDR3 extends over 15 amino acids. Trimming stripped 1 base from V and 4 bases from J, with 13 bases between. The CDR3 DNA reads TGTGCCAGCAGCTTAGTGACAGGCGAGGTCTATGGCTACACCTTC. Translation gives CASSLVTGEVYGYTF.

CDR3 in amino acids: CASRGPGNTIYF. The CDR3 DNA follows: TGTGCCAGCAGGGGGCCTGGAAACACCATATATTTT. The genes are TRBV6-5 and TRBJ1-3; possible D gene TRBD1, 5 bases. The germline CDR1 and CDR2 sequences are MNHEY and SVGAGI. Trimming pared 6 bases from V and 2 bases from J, leaving 5 bases between. This CDR3 contains 12 residues.

This clone was observed many times. The chain combines TRBV6-4 with TRBJ2-1; possibly TRBD1 for D (6 bases). Trimming removed 2 bases from V and 5 bases from J, with 10 bases in between. The CDR3 has 14 amino acids. From germline, CDR1 is MRHNA and CDR2 SNTAGT. The CDR3 DNA reads TGTGCCAGCAGTGACGGGGACAATAACAATGAGCAGTTCTTC. Translation gives CASSDGDNNNEQFF.

The gene calls are TRBV7-9 and TRBJ2-7; 16 bases are shared with TRBD2. The junction had 8 bases not matched to a gene; V was cut back by 2 bases and J by 4 bases. The germline V gene encodes CDR1 SEHNR and CDR2 FQNEAQ (reference sequence). The CDR3 has 18 amino acids. CDR3 coding DNA: TGTGCCAGCAGCTTAAGCCCGGGACTAGCGGGAGGGAGTTACGAGCAGTACGTC. Translating it yields CASSLSPGLAGGSYEQYV.

The V call is TRBV27, the J call TRBJ2-1; TRBD2 agrees at 15 bases. Per germline, CDR1 MNHEY and CDR2 SMNVEV (reference sequence). J gave up 8 bases and V 3 bases, and 5 bases lay outside the gene matches. CDR3 length equals 16 residues. The CDR3 nucleotides are TGTGCCAGCAGTTTCCGGACTAGCGGGGGGGCCGATGAGCAGTTCTTC. It translates to CASSFRTSGGADEQFF.

The chain combines TRBV11-3 with TRBJ2-5, with D perhaps TRBD1 or TRBD2 (6 bases each). The CDR3 is 13 amino acids. V lost 2 bases to trimming and J lost 5 bases, with 9 bases between them. CDR1 is SGHNT, CDR2 YENEEA, per germline. Here the CDR3 DNA reads TGTGCCAGCAGCTTACGAGGGGGGGAGACCCAGTACTTC. It specifies CASSLRGGETQYF.

The chain carries TRBV27 and TRBJ1-4; D is unresolved. CDR1 and CDR2 (germline): MNHEY, SMNVEV (reference sequence). CDR3 length: 13 residues. Trimming left V 1 base short and J 10 bases short, with 10 bases between. CDR3 protein: CASSLWGGGKLFF. CDR3 DNA sequence: TGTGCCAGCAGTTTATGGGGAGGTGGAAAACTGTTTTTT. Supplemented by reference TRBV27 and TRBJ1-4, the full variable domain reads EAQVTQNPRYLITVTGKKLTVTCSQNMNHEYMSWYRQDPGLGLRQIYYSMNVEVTDKGDVPEGYKVSRKEKRNFPLILESPSPNQTSLYFCASSLWGGGKLFFGSGTQLSVL.

V and J are TRBV7-8 and TRBJ1-2, with 11 positions matching TRBD1. This CDR3 has 16 residues. The ends lost 2 bases at V and 2 bases at J; junction bases unmatched: 4. CDR1 is SGHVS and CDR2 is FQNEAQ in the germline V gene. The CDR3 DNA reads as TGTGCCAGCAGCTTAACCGGGACAGGGGGAAACTATGGCTACACCTTC. Protein sequence: CASSLTGTGGNYGYTF.

The DNA of the CDR3 is TGTGCCAGCAGTGCCGACAGCACCGGGGAGCTGTTTTTT. Protein: CASSADSTGELFF. The chain employs TRBV6-4 and TRBJ2-2; maybe TRBD1 (5 bases). V lost 4 bases, J lost 4 bases, and 7 bases lay in between. CDR3 length: 13 residues. Germline V gene data show CDR1 as MRHNA and CDR2 as SNTAGT.

The chain is built from TRBV5-1 and TRBJ2-5, with TRBD1 matching over 8 bases. In germline, CDR1 is SGHRS, CDR2 YFSETQ. The CDR3 length is 14 residues. V gave up 2 bases and J gave up 2 bases; unmatched junction bases: 2. The CDR3 protein is CASSFNRGQETQYF. The DNA of the CDR3 is TGCGCCAGCAGCTTCAACAGGGGGCAAGAGACCCAGTACTTC.

The chain combines TRBV7-8 with TRBJ1-4; possible D gene TRBD1, 5 bases. The CDR3 extends over 17 amino acids. The V end lost 1 base, the J end lost 0 bases, and 12 bases lay between the germline ends. Germline CDR1 and CDR2: SGHVS and FQNEAQ. In nucleotides, the CDR3 is TGTGCCAGCAGCTTAGGGCAGGGTATATCAACTAATGAAAAACTGTTTTTT. Its protein product is CASSLGQGISTNEKLFF.

The chain uses TRBV4-1 and TRBJ1-5; no firm D call. The CDR3 has 13 amino acids. V was cut by 2 bases and J by 4 bases, with 6 bases left in between. CDR1 and CDR2 from the germline V gene are MGHRA and YSYEKL. Here the CDR3 DNA reads TGCGCCAGCAGCCAATTTTCGAATCAGCCCCAGCATTTT. Translation: CASSQFSNQPQHF.